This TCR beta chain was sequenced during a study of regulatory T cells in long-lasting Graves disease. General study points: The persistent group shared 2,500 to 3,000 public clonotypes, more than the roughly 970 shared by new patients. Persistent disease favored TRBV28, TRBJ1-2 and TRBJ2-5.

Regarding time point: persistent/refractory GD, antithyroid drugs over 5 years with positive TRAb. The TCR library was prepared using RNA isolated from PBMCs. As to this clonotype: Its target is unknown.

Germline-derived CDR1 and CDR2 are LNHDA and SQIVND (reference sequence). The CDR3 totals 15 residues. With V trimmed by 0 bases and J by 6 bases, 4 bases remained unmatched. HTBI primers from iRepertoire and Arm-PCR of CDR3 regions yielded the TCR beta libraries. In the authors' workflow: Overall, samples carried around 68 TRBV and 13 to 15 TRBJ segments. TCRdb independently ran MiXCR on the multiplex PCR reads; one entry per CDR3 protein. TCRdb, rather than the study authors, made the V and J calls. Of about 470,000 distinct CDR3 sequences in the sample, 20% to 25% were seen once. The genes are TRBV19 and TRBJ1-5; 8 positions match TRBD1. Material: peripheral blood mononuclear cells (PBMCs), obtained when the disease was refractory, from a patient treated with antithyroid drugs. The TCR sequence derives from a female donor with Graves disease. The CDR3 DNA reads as TGTGCCAGTAGTATAGAGGACAGGGTACTTCAGCCCCAGCATTTT. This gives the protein CASSIEDRVLQPQHF.